This T cell receptor beta chain came from a study of T cells in Graves' hyperthyroidism and ophthalmopathy. On the study more broadly: Peripheral blood samples were taken at initial diagnosis, prior to any treatment.

The TCR beta CDR3 regions underwent amplification using RNA transcripts as the source. The HTBI primer set served for first-round RT-PCR of the TCR CDR3. One entry per CDR3 protein, called by TCRdb with MiXCR from the multiplex PCR reads. The sample consists of hundreds of thousands of distinct CDR3 sequences, under 20% of them appearing once. Diagnoses were made from clinical symptoms, serum measures (thyroxine and TRAb), thyroid ultrasound and orbital computed tomography. The CDR3 is 14 residues long. The V gene's germline CDR1 is SGDLS and CDR2 YYNGEE. V was clipped by 4 bases and J by 8 bases, with 13 bases between them.

The receptor was isolated from a woman younger than 45 with Graves' hyperthyroidism. The source material was blood. This chain links TRBV9 with TRBJ1-6; tentatively, D is TRBD1 (5 bases). As DNA, the CDR3 is TGTGCCAGCAGCCCGGCCGGGGGGTATTCACCCCTCCACTTT. It codes for CASSPAGGYSPLHF.